This T cell receptor beta chain was sequenced during a study of blood T cell repertoires in COVID-19. Study information: Samples representing acute and convalescent COVID-19 were sourced from the United States, Italy and Spain.

Losses at the gene ends were 3 bases for V and 2 bases for J; bases not matched to a gene: 3. Germline CDR1 is MNHEY and CDR2 is SMNVEV (reference sequence). CDR3 length: 15 residues. Libraries were prepared by immunoSEQ multiplex PCR; TCRdb keeps only in-frame clonotypes and omits some of them. Of some 260,000 clones listed, 82% are singletons. The specimen sequenced was peripheral blood. The gene calls are TRBV27 and TRBJ2-5, with 10 positions matching TRBD1. The TCR originated in a woman aged 80 or older with active or convalescent COVID-19. CDR3 DNA sequence: TGTGCCAGCAGTTTTTGGACAGGGGGGCAAGAGACCCAGTACTTC. This gives the protein CASSFWTGGQETQYF.